What follows describes a single TCR beta chain. The antigen remains undetermined. The planned depth of sequencing spanned 1 in 200,000 to 1 in 1 million T cells. Profiling relied on immunoSEQ multiplex PCR, and the TCRdb table lists in-frame clones only, not all of them. The sample records 250,000 to 350,000 clones, 65% to 85% being singletons. The data were taken from a study of cytotoxic CD8 clonotypes in ibrutinib-treated CLL. Findings of the study overall: Clonality rose at ibrutinib response and fell back toward baseline at progression.

The CDR3 is 13 residues long. Losses at the gene ends were 4 bases for V and 2 bases for J; bases not matched to a gene: 2. Germline V gives CDR1 SGHRS, CDR2 YFSETQ. The sequences come from PBMCs, collected at disease progression, from a patient treated with ibrutinib. The chain is built from TRBV5-1 and TRBJ2-5, with 7 bases that match TRBD2. This receptor was identified in a human donor with chronic lymphocytic leukemia. CDR3 DNA sequence: TGCGCCAGCAGCGCTAGCGGACAAGAGACCCAGTACTTC. Its protein is CASSASGQETQYF.